A selection of T cell receptor beta chains follows, all from one sample in a study of blood T cell repertoires in COVID-19. Assay: immunoSEQ multiplex PCR; the TCRdb copy retains only in-frame clones and omits some. The repertoire holds 250,000 to 300,000 clones, 75% to 90% seen once, with 2% to 2.5% in the top ten. Sequenced material: peripheral blood. The receptors come from a woman aged 45-59 years who had recovered from COVID-19. The CDR3 runs from the conserved cysteine through the conserved F or W. The D gene is left open where the match is weak. Size is stated for part of the rows, as once, few or many counts, or as a class when the clone is expanded.

D gene	clone size	J gene	V gene	CDR3 DNA	CDR3 protein
TRBD2	.	TRBJ2-2	TRBV28	TGTGCCAGCGGGACTAGCGGGAGGGCGGCGAACACCGGGGAGCTGTTTTTT	CASGTSGRAANTGELFF
.	.	TRBJ2-7	TRBV19	TGTGCCAGTAGTATAGAGGTTACTGCCCCCTACGAGCAGTACTTC	CASSIEVTAPYEQYF
.	.	TRBJ1-1	TRBV7-9	TGTGCCAGCAATTCGCCAGGGCGGGGCACTGAAGCTTTCTTT	CASNSPGRGTEAFF
.	.	TRBJ2-1	TRBV29-1	TGCAGCTCCGGGGGTTCTTCGGAGAATGAGCAGTTCTTC	CSSGGSSENEQFF
.	.	TRBJ2-7	TRBV27	TGTGCCAGCAGGCTGACAGGAAGGGGGTTCGAGCAGTACTTC	CASRLTGRGFEQYF
.	.	TRBJ1-2	TRBV29-1	TGCAGCGTAGCGCAGGGAAATGGCTACACCTTC	CSVAQGNGYTF
TRBD1	.	TRBJ2-7	TRBV27	TGTGCCAGCAGTTTATCCCGACAGGGGGACCACGAGCAGTACTTC	CASSLSRQGDHEQYF
.	.	TRBJ1-2	TRBV6-5	TGTGCCAGCGTAGACAGAAACTATGGCTACACCTTC	CASVDRNYGYTF
.	.	TRBJ1-3	TRBV30	TGTGCCTGGAGTGGAAGCTTTGGAAACACCATATATTTT	CAWSGSFGNTIYF
TRBD1	once	TRBJ2-5	TRBV11-3	TGTGCCAGCAGCATTCTGGACAGGGTAAGAGAGACCCAGTACTTC	CASSILDRVRETQYF
TRBD2	.	TRBJ2-7	TRBV3-1/TRBV3-2	TGTGCCAGCAGCCCACCGGGACTAGCGGCGCGGGGAGACGAGCAGTACTTC	CASSPPGLAARGDEQYF
.	few	TRBJ2-1	TRBV3-1/TRBV3-2	TGTGCCAGCAGCCAAGCGATCTACTCCTCCCCGGGGAATGAGCAGTTCTTC	CASSQAIYSSPGNEQFF
.	.	TRBJ2-5	TRBV2	TGTGCCAGCAGAGCGTCTTGGCAGATCCAAGAGACCCAGTACTTC	CASRASWQIQETQYF
TRBD1	.	TRBJ1-1	TRBV11-2	TGTGCCAGCAGCTTCGACAGGGGTAGGGAAGCTTTCTTT	CASSFDRGREAFF
TRBD1	.	TRBJ1-6	TRBV30	TGTGCCTGGAGTGTAACCCAGGGGGATTCACCCCTCCACTTT	CAWSVTQGDSPLHF
.	once	TRBJ2-3	TRBV5-6	TGTGCCAGCAGCTACCGGACAGTCACAGATACGCAGTATTTT	CASSYRTVTDTQYF
.	.	TRBJ1-2	TRBV30	TGTGCCTGGAGCGAGGGTTCTAACTATGGCTACACCTTC	CAWSEGSNYGYTF
.	.	TRBJ1-1	TRBV7-2	TGTGCCAGCAGCGCCACCGGGACACAACTCACTGAAGCTTTCTTT	CASSATGTQLTEAFF
.	once	TRBJ1-2	TRBV14	TGTGCCAGCAGCCCGAGAGCCACAGGTTCTTTCTATGGCTACACCTTC	CASSPRATGSFYGYTF
.	.	TRBJ2-5	TRBV11-2	TGTGCCAGCAGCTTCGGGGGTGGAGAGACCCAGTACTTC	CASSFGGGETQYF
.	.	TRBJ2-5	TRBV5-1	TGCGCCAGCAGCCCCCTGGGGGCGAAAGAGACCCAGTACTTC	CASSPLGAKETQYF
.	.	TRBJ2-6	TRBV28	TGTGCCAGCAGGCAGGGTTCTGGGGCCAACGTCCTGACTTTC	CASRQGSGANVLTF
.	.	TRBJ1-2	TRBV6-2/TRBV6-3	TGTGCCAGCAGTTTTTTCCAGAACTATGGCTACACCTTC	CASSFFQNYGYTF
TRBD2	.	TRBJ2-3	TRBV5-4	TGTGCCAGCAGCTCGGGGACTAGCGGGAGAACAGATACGCAGTATTTT	CASSSGTSGRTDTQYF
.	.	TRBJ2-7	TRBV30	TGTGCCTGGAGTGTGACTGGATACTACGAGCAGTACTTC	CAWSVTGYYEQYF
.	.	TRBJ2-7	TRBV6-5	TGTGCCAGCAGTTACTCGGGCTGGACCTACGAGCAGTACTTC	CASSYSGWTYEQYF
TRBD1	.	TRBJ2-3	TRBV5-4	TGTGCCAGCAGTGCGACAGGGGGCACCTTTAATACGCAGTATTTT	CASSATGGTFNTQYF
.	.	TRBJ1-2	TRBV9	TGTGCCAGCAGCCCCCAAAGGGGCGATGGCTACACCTTC	CASSPQRGDGYTF
TRBD1	.	TRBJ1-1	TRBV6-5	TGTGCCAGCAGTTCGCGGACAGGCCGGAATGAAGCTTTCTTT	CASSSRTGRNEAFF
.	.	TRBJ1-1	TRBV13	TGTGCCAGCAGCCCGGAGCCTTTTACGACAGGTATGAACACTGAAGCTTTCTTT	CASSPEPFTTGMNTEAFF
TRBD1	.	TRBJ1-5	TRBV18	TGTGCCAGCTCACCTGGGACAGCCCAGCCCCAGCATTTT	CASSPGTAQPQHF
.	.	TRBJ2-3	TRBV18	TGTGCCAGCTCACCGAACTCAGATACGCAGTATTTT	CASSPNSDTQYF
.	.	TRBJ2-7	TRBV5-1	TGCGCCAGCAGCCCGGGACTTTTAGGGGACGAGCAGTACTTC	CASSPGLLGDEQYF
TRBD2	.	TRBJ2-7	TRBV6-2/TRBV6-3	TGTGCCAGCAGTTACGGGCTAGCGGTCTACGAGCAGTACTTC	CASSYGLAVYEQYF
.	.	TRBJ1-1	TRBV10-3	TGTGCCATTTTCTCTGGGCTTCACACTGAAGCTTTCTTT	CAIFSGLHTEAFF
.	.	TRBJ2-7	TRBV27	TGTGCCAGCAGTTTTGGAGGGGGGAGGGCTAGGAACGAGCAGTACTTC	CASSFGGGRARNEQYF
.	few	TRBJ1-4	TRBV6-6	TGTGCCAGCAGTTCGCAGACACCTTACCAGACGTTT	CASSSQTPYQTF
TRBD2	.	TRBJ2-5	TRBV28	TGTGCCAGCAACTTCCTAGCGGAGATAAAAGAGACCCAGTACTTC	CASNFLAEIKETQYF
.	few	TRBJ2-3	TRBV9	TGTGCCAGCAGCGTGGCTAGATTCACAGATACGCAGTATTTT	CASSVARFTDTQYF
TRBD1	.	TRBJ1-5	TRBV7-9	TGTGCCAGCAGCTTAGCATGGACAGGGACCGATCAGCCCCAGCATTTT	CASSLAWTGTDQPQHF
.	.	TRBJ2-5	TRBV18	TGTGCCAGCTCAGGACAGCTGCAAGAGACCCAGTACTTC	CASSGQLQETQYF
TRBD1	.	TRBJ1-3	TRBV2	TGTGCCAGCACTCCTGGGACAGGGGAACACACCATATATTTT	CASTPGTGEHTIYF
TRBD1	.	TRBJ1-3	TRBV5-5	TGTGCCAGCAGCCGGAGGGGACAGGACTCTGGAAACACCATATATTTT	CASSRRGQDSGNTIYF
TRBD1	.	TRBJ1-2	TRBV5-1	TGCGCCAGCAGCTTGGCCACAGGGGGTCGTGGCTACACCTTC	CASSLATGGRGYTF
.	.	TRBJ2-2	TRBV5-1	TGCGCCAGCAGCTTGGGGTTCCTAAACACCGGGGAGCTGTTTTTT	CASSLGFLNTGELFF
.	many	TRBJ1-1	TRBV7-3	TGTGCCACCAGCGCACAGCCGAACACTGAAGCTTTCTTT	CATSAQPNTEAFF
.	.	TRBJ1-4	TRBV30	TGTGCCTGGAGTGTTGGGACACATAATGAAAAACTGTTTTTT	CAWSVGTHNEKLFF
.	.	TRBJ1-1	TRBV15	TGTGCCACCAGCCCGACTCACCAGGGTCGCACTGAAGCTTTCTTT	CATSPTHQGRTEAFF
TRBD1	once	TRBJ1-4	TRBV30	TGTGCCTGGAGTGTAGGTGGACAGGGCAGCGAAAAACTGTTTTTT	CAWSVGGQGSEKLFF
.	.	TRBJ2-7	TRBV7-2	TGTGCCAGCAGCCCTTCCTACGAGCAGTACTTC	CASSPSYEQYF
.	.	TRBJ1-1	TRBV12-3/TRBV12-4	TGTGCCAGCAGTTTTGACAGAAGGTCCTTGGCTTTCTTT	CASSFDRRSLAFF
TRBD2	once	TRBJ2-5	TRBV7-9	TGTGCCAGCAGCTACACTAGCGGAACACAAGAGACCCAGTACTTC	CASSYTSGTQETQYF
.	.	TRBJ2-1	TRBV6-2/TRBV6-3	TGTGCCAGCAGCACCAGGGGCCACCTCTTTTCCTACAATGAGCAGTTCTTC	CASSTRGHLFSYNEQFF